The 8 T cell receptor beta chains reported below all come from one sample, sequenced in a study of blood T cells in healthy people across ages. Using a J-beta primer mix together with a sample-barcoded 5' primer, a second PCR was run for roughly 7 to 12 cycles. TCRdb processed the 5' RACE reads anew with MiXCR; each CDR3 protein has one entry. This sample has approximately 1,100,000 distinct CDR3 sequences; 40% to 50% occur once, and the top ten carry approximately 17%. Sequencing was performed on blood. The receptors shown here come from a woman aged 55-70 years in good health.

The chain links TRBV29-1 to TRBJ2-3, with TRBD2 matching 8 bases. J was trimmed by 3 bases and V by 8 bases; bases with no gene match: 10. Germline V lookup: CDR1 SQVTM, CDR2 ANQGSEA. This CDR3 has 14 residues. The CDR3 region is CSIGLSGRTDTQYF. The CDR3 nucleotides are TGCAGCATAGGACTAAGCGGGAGAACAGATACGCAGTATTTT.

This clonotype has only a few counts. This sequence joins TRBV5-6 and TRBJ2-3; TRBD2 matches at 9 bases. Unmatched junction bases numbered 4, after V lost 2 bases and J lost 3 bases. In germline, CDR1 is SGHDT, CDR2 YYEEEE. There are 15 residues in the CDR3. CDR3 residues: CASSFGGRVTDTQYF. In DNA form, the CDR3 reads TGTGCCAGCAGCTTCGGCGGGAGGGTGACAGATACGCAGTATTTT.

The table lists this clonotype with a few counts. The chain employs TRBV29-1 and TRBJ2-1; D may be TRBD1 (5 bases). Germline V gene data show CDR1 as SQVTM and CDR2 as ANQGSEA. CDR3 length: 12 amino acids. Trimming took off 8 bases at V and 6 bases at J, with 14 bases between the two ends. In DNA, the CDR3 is TGCAGCATCAGGGCAGATTTCAATGAGCAGTTCTTC. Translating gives CSIRADFNEQFF.

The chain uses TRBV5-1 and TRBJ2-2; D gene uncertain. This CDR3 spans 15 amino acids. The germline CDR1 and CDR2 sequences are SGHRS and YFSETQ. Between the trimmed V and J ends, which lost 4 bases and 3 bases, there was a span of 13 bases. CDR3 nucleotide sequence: TGCGCCAGCAGCGAAGAACTACTACACACCGGGGAGCTGTTTTTT. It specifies CASSEELLHTGELFF.

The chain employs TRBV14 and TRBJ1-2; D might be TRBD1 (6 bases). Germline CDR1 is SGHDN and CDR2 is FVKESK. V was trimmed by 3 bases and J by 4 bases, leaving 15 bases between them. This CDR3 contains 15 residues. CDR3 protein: CASSHTTGWSYGYTF. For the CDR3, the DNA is TGTGCCAGCAGCCATACTACAGGGTGGTCCTATGGCTACACCTTC.

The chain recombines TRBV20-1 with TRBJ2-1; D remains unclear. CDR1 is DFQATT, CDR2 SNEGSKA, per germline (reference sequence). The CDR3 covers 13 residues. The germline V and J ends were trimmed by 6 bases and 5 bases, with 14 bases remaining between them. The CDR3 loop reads CSAWTQPNNEQFF. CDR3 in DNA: TGCAGTGCCTGGACCCAGCCGAACAATGAGCAGTTCTTC.

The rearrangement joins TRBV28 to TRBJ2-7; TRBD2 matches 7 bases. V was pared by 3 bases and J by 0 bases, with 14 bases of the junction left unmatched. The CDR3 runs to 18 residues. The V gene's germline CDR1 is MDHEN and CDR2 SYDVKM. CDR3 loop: CASSFKWGRGLSSYEQYF. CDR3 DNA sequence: TGTGCCAGCAGTTTCAAGTGGGGGAGGGGCCTGAGCTCCTACGAGCAGTACTTC.

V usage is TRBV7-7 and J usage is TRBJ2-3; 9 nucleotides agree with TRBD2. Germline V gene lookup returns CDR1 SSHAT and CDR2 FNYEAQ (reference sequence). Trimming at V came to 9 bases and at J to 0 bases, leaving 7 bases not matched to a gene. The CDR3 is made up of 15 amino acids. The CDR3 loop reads CASGIAGESTDTQYF. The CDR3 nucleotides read TGTGCCAGTGGGATAGCGGGAGAAAGCACAGATACGCAGTATTTT.